One and the same sample provided the 23 T cell receptor beta chains below, sequenced in a study of blood T cell repertoires in COVID-19. Produced via immunoSEQ multiplex PCR; TCRdb's table is partial and in-frame only. The profile shows 150,000 or so clones, 87% of them singletons. Sequenced material: PBMCs or T cells enriched from blood (not recorded which). The receptor set was obtained from a woman aged 40 to 55 who had been exposed to COVID-19.

The V gene is TRBV5-1, the J gene TRBJ1-1, with 9 bases identical to TRBD1. Per germline, CDR1 SGHRS and CDR2 YFSETQ. The length of the CDR3 is 15 residues. V gave up 1 base and J gave up 4 bases; unmatched junction bases: 5. The CDR3 protein is CASSLSTGGFTEAFF. CDR3 DNA: TGCGCCAGCAGCTTGTCCACAGGGGGCTTCACTGAAGCTTTCTTT.

This chain uses TRBV10-3 with TRBJ1-4; 9 bases fit TRBD1. The V segment lost 6 bases and the J segment 8 bases; nucleotides outside the gene matches: 7. The CDR3 totals 14 residues. Germline V gene sequence: CDR1 ENHRY, CDR2 SYGVKD. The CDR3 here is CAISPGTGFEKLFF. The DNA for the CDR3 is TGTGCCATCAGCCCCGGGACAGGGTTCGAAAAACTGTTTTTT.

The gene calls are TRBV9 and TRBJ1-3, with D unresolved. The germline CDR1 and CDR2 sequences are SGDLS and YYNGEE. The CDR3 covers 14 residues. The germline V and J ends were trimmed by 0 bases and 1 base, with 5 bases remaining between them. CDR3 loop: CASSVVESGNTIYF. CDR3 nucleotide sequence: TGTGCCAGCAGCGTAGTTGAGTCTGGAAACACCATATATTTT.

This chain uses TRBV7-2 with TRBJ2-2; TRBD2 might be the D (7 bases). Trimming took 5 bases from V and 5 from J, leaving 24 bases between them. This CDR3 contains 18 residues. Germline assignment: CDR1 SGHTA and CDR2 FQGNSA. Here the CDR3 reads CASSRRGVGGPVTGELFF. CDR3 DNA: TGTGCCAGCAGCCGGCGGGGTGTGGGGGGGCCGGTTACCGGGGAGCTGTTTTTT.

The genes are TRBV5-1 and TRBJ1-2; tentatively, D is TRBD1 (6 bases). Trimming removed 2 bases at V and 0 bases at J, with 11 bases between. Germline CDR1 reads SGHRS; CDR2 reads YFSETQ. The CDR3 is 15 residues long. DNA of the CDR3: TGCGCCAGCAGCTTCGGACAGTCATCTAACTATGGCTACACCTTC. It encodes CASSFGQSSNYGYTF.

The V and J genes are TRBV7-2 and TRBJ1-6; 9 bases map to TRBD1. The CDR3 covers 14 residues. Trimming took 4 bases from V and 7 from J; bases not matched to a gene: 2. Per the germline V gene, CDR1 is SGHTA and CDR2 is FQGNSA. The CDR3 loop reads CASSSDRGNSPLHF. The CDR3 DNA reads as TGTGCCAGCAGCTCCGACAGGGGGAATTCACCCCTCCACTTT.

The chain carries TRBV18 and TRBJ2-7, with 10 bases matching TRBD1. CDR1 KGHSH and CDR2 LQKENI come from the germline V gene. V lost 2 bases, J lost 5 bases, and 6 bases stayed unmatched. The CDR3 runs to 15 residues. DNA of the CDR3: TGTGCCAGCTCACCAGGGACAGGGGTCGTCCACGAGCAGTACTTC. Protein product: CASSPGTGVVHEQYF.

CDR3 in amino acids: CASRRDGPEGYTF. The CDR3 DNA sequence: TGTGCCAGCAGGCGGGACGGCCCTGAGGGCTACACCTTC. J is TRBJ1-2 and V is TRBV12-3 or TRBV12-4; perhaps TRBD1 as D (5 bases). Trimming stripped 6 bases from V and 8 bases from J, with 16 bases between. The CDR3 covers 13 residues.

The chain recombines TRBV4-1 with TRBJ2-5; a weak D match, TRBD2 (6 bases). The CDR3 consists of 14 residues. V was pared by 1 base and J by 5 bases, with 11 bases between. Germline assignment: CDR1 MGHRA and CDR2 YSYEKL. The DNA for the CDR3 is TGCGCCAGCAGCCAAGTTGGCGGGATTGAGACCCAGTACTTC. It specifies CASSQVGGIETQYF.

The chain joins TRBV9 to TRBJ1-1; tentative D call: TRBD1 (5 bases). Germline lookup yields CDR1 SGDLS and CDR2 YYNGEE. This CDR3 comprises 10 residues. Trimming shortened V by 3 bases and J by 10 bases, and 7 bases separated the two germline ends. The CDR3 reads CASSDDRAFF. The CDR3 DNA sequence: TGTGCCAGCAGCGATGACAGAGCTTTCTTT. The whole variable domain, remainder taken from reference TRBV9 and TRBJ1-1, is DSGVTQTPKHLITATGQRVTLRCSPRSGDLSVYWYQQSLDQGLQFLIQYYNGEERAKGNILERFSAQQFPDLHSELNLSSLELGDSALYFCASSDDRAFFGQGTRLTVV.

The chain combines TRBV9 with TRBJ2-2, with a tentative D call TRBD1 (5 bases). V was cut by 0 bases and J by 7 bases, with 13 bases left in between. Germline CDR1 and CDR2: SGDLS and YYNGEE. This CDR3 has 15 residues. The CDR3 region is CASSVEGNPVGELFF. In DNA, the CDR3 is TGTGCCAGCAGCGTAGAGGGGAATCCGGTCGGGGAGCTGTTTTTT.

The chain recombines TRBV2 with TRBJ1-1, with D perhaps matching TRBD1 (6 bases). Germline loops: CDR1 SNHLY, CDR2 FYNNEI. The CDR3 covers 14 residues. Trimming cost V 4 bases and J 3 bases, with 12 bases left between them. CDR3 bases: TGTGCCAGCAGTGCCTCACAGGGAGACACTGAAGCTTTCTTT. It is translated as CASSASQGDTEAFF.

The V and J genes are TRBV7-2 and TRBJ1-3, with 7 bases matching TRBD1. The CDR3 loop spans 17 amino acids. V was pared by 5 bases and J by 0 bases, with 10 bases of the junction left unmatched. Germline V lookup: CDR1 SGHTA, CDR2 FQGNSA. The CDR3 protein is CASSRDSQFNSGNTIYF. The CDR3 DNA reads TGTGCCAGCAGCCGGGACAGTCAATTTAACTCTGGAAACACCATATATTTT. Supplemented by reference TRBV7-2 and TRBJ1-3, the full variable domain reads GAGVSQSPSNKVTEKGKDVELRCDPISGHTALYWYRQSLGQGLEFLIYFQGNSAPDKSGLPSDRFSAERTGGSVSTLTIQRTQQEDSAVYLCASSRDSQFNSGNTIYFGEGSWLTVV.

The V call is TRBV9, the J call TRBJ1-2; a weak D match, TRBD1 (6 bases). The V gene's germline CDR1 is SGDLS and CDR2 YYNGEE. Trimming took off 0 bases at V and 6 bases at J, with 9 bases between the two ends. The CDR3 runs to 13 residues. The CDR3 reads CASSVVQGNGYTF. DNA of the CDR3: TGTGCCAGCAGCGTAGTACAGGGCAATGGCTACACCTTC.

The chain is built from TRBV5-1 and TRBJ1-1; 7 nucleotides match TRBD1. The J segment lost 6 bases and the V segment lost 3 bases, leaving 8 bases of the junction unmatched. This CDR3 comprises 14 residues. CDR1 is SGHRS, CDR2 YFSETQ, per germline. The CDR3, as DNA: TGCGCCAGCAGCTCACCCGACAGGGCCTCTGAAGCTTTCTTT. This encodes CASSSPDRASEAFF.

This chain uses TRBV28 with TRBJ1-1, with D possibly being TRBD1 (6 bases). The CDR3 extends over 15 amino acids. In germline, CDR1 is MDHEN, CDR2 SYDVKM. Between the trimmed V and J ends, which lost 4 bases and 1 base, there was a span of 13 bases. The CDR3: CASSSRTEQNTEAFF. The CDR3, as DNA: TGTGCCAGCAGTTCCCGGACAGAACAGAACACTGAAGCTTTCTTT.

The V gene is TRBV7-2, the J gene TRBJ2-1; TRBD2 matches 9 bases. This CDR3 is 15 amino acids long. V gave up 0 bases and J gave up 7 bases; unmatched junction bases: 4. Germline V gene sequence: CDR1 SGHTA, CDR2 FQGNSA. CDR3 DNA sequence: TGTGCCAGCAGCTTAGCTAGCGGGAGTTGGAATGAGCAGTTCTTC. Residues: CASSLASGSWNEQFF.

The chain is built from TRBV4-1 and TRBJ1-6; 7 bases line up with TRBD1. V lost 5 bases and J lost 6; bases outside the gene matches: 7. Germline-derived CDR1 and CDR2 are MGHRA and YSYEKL. This CDR3 region has 15 residues. The CDR3 spells CASSVTGALNSPLHF. The DNA for the CDR3 is TGCGCCAGCAGCGTTACAGGGGCTCTTAATTCACCCCTCCACTTT.

This chain uses TRBV4-3 with TRBJ1-1; D is undetermined. Germline V lookup: CDR1 LGHNA, CDR2 YSLEER. Trimming pared 1 base from V and 1 base from J, leaving 10 bases between. The CDR3 has 15 residues. The CDR3 reads CASSQAPRSNTEAFF. In DNA form, the CDR3 reads TGCGCCAGCAGCCAAGCTCCCAGGTCGAACACTGAAGCTTTCTTT.

The chain links TRBV19 to TRBJ1-5; TRBD1 is a possible D gene (6 bases). CDR3 length equals 15 residues. Looked up from germline, CDR1 is LNHDA and CDR2 is SQIVND (reference sequence). Trimming pared 2 bases from V and 3 bases from J, leaving 11 bases between. CDR3 bases: TGTGCCAGTAGTATAACAACAGGGATCAATCAGCCCCAGCATTTT. Translated, it gives CASSITTGINQPQHF.

V usage is TRBV15 and J usage is TRBJ2-7; weak D call: TRBD2 (6 bases). The CDR3 length is 14 residues. V was pared by 1 base and J by 2 bases, with 9 bases between. The V gene's germline CDR1 is LNHNV and CDR2 YYDKDF (reference sequence). The CDR3 DNA follows: TGTGCCACCAGCAGAGTGGGGGGAGCCTACGAGCAGTACTTC. Protein: CATSRVGGAYEQYF.

This clone was seen a few times. V usage is TRBV18 and J usage is TRBJ2-3; the match to TRBD2 covers 9 bases. The CDR3 has 14 amino acids. The ends lost 5 bases at V and 0 bases at J; junction bases unmatched: 0. CDR1 is KGHSH and CDR2 is LQKENI in the germline V gene. CDR3 DNA sequence: TGTGCCAGCTCAACTAGCGGGAGCACAGATACGCAGTATTTT. It specifies CASSTSGSTDTQYF.

V usage is TRBV28 and J usage is TRBJ1-1, with 7 bases matching TRBD1. CDR3 length: 13 amino acids. J lost 6 bases, V lost 3 bases, and 4 bases had no gene match. Germline assignment: CDR1 MDHEN and CDR2 SYDVKM. CDR3 nucleotide sequence: TGTGCCAGCAGTTTCGGCACAGGGGCTGAAGCTTTCTTT. It is translated as CASSFGTGAEAFF.